This T cell receptor beta chain was sequenced for a study of T cells in Graves' hyperthyroidism and ophthalmopathy. Study conclusions and caveats: Ophthalmopathy prediction by the model preceded onset by a median roughly 6.3 months. Researchers report that a 13 V-J model separated ophthalmopathy from stable hyperthyroidism.

As regards this clonotype: Its specificity is unknown.

Patients were excluded for uncontrolled infection, other autoimmune disease, pregnancy or lactation. Extraction of PBMCs used roughly 9.4 ml of fresh peripheral blood. This CDR3 comprises 14 residues. Germline-derived CDR1 and CDR2 are MNHEY and SMNVEV (reference sequence). The V segment lost 4 bases and the J segment 8 bases; nucleotides outside the gene matches: 7. Using RNA transcripts as the source, TCR beta CDR3 regions were amplified. The HTBI primer set served for first-round RT-PCR of the TCR CDR3. Using its own MiXCR run on the multiplex PCR reads, TCRdb lists one record per CDR3 protein. The sample lists approximately 420,000 distinct CDR3 sequences; roughly 15% were seen once.

Specimen: blood. This TCR was sampled from a woman aged 18-29 years with Graves' hyperthyroidism. This chain joins TRBV27 and TRBJ1-2; 10 bases fit TRBD1. The CDR3 sequence is CASSSRDRGGGYTF. For the CDR3, the DNA is TGTGCCAGCAGTTCACGGGACAGGGGTGGGGGCTACACCTTC.